This record covers a single TCR gamma chain. By its share of the sample, this clone is medium-sized (0.01 to 0.1%). Its antigen has not been determined. No base-level quality is on record; no much larger clone is a single base apart. This record belongs to a study of γδ T cells in repeated Plasmodium falciparum infection (dated by TCRdb to the early 2020s). About the study as a whole: The natural-infection arm enrolled Malian children exposed to intense seasonal malaria transmission and compared the Malian children with Australian children matched for age and gender. In the study, the shaping of the human gammadelta T cell repertoire by repeated Plasmodium falciparum infection was examined using natural infection in Mali and controlled human malaria infection. Malian gammadelta TCR repertoires were analysed cross-sectionally during no-transmission periods and longitudinally across acute febrile malaria episodes. Samples from controlled-infection subjects were taken at baseline, right before selected infections, and 21 days after each infection. Four controlled human malaria infections were administered to several malaria-naive U.S. adults over approximately 600 days by bites from P. falciparum NF54-infected Anopheles stephensi mosquitoes. Overall study results and their limits: Vgamma9/Vdelta2+ TCR repertoires showed a highly stable polyclonal repertoire over time and infection, with many inter-individual overlapping TCRgamma sequences. Because the controlled-infection cohort was small, analysis of inter-individual variability in gammadelta T cell responses was limited. Compared with the repertoires of Australian children, the Vdelta2-negative gammadelta TCR repertoires of Malian children appeared more clonally expanded, less diverse and less shared. In Vdelta2-negative gammadelta TCR repertoires, which were largely Vdelta1+, repeated controlled infections appeared to drive waves of new clonotype selection. The Malian cohort came from a small rural village of predominantly one ethnic group, limiting generalizability.

CDR3 length: 13 amino acids, cysteine to phenylalanine. The retained sequence is limited to the CDR3, 39 bases, with the frame set at the first base. From the germline V gene, CDR1 is VENAVY and CDR2 is YDSYNSRV. Trimming removed 0 bases from V and 5 bases from J; the gene matches leave 4 bases unexplained. For bulk TCR repertoire analysis, Vgamma9/Vdelta2+ and Vdelta2-negative gammadelta T cell populations were isolated by flow sorting from peripheral blood mononuclear cells. Library construction relied on multiplex PCR. Sequencing relied on an Illumina MiSeq. Every sorted gammadelta T cell sample had both its TCR gamma (TRG) and TCR delta (TRD) chains sequenced. In the authors' own workflow: The repertoire analyses used clonotype tree plots, the accumulated frequency of the top 20 clonotypes, and diversity index (DI) and D75 metrics. TCRdb called clones from the public reads with CATT, and repeated DNA sequences were later combined into one row. These V and J calls rely on TCRdb rather than the paper's analysis. The sample table records approximately 28,000 gamma-chain clones; around 3% of these occur just once. Of the sample, approximately 30% is held by the ten largest clones.

The sequencing sample was made of gamma-delta T cells from blood. Recombination joined TRGV8 with TRGJ1 or TRGJ2. The sequence was obtained from a pool of human donors (malaria-infected and uninfected, not separated). CDR3 sequence: CATWDRRDYKKLF. In nucleotides, the sequence is TGTGCCACCTGGGATAGGCGTGATTATAAGAAACTCTTT.